This entry lists 14 T cell receptor beta chains sequenced from one sample in a study of cytomegalovirus exposure and HLA in healthy donors. Researchers ran the PCR with 60 Vbeta and 13 Jbeta primers. Here immunoSEQ multiplex PCR was the method, and the copy in TCRdb shows in-frame clones only, minus some. The repertoire holds about 160,000 clones, 80% seen once, with about 4.7% in the top ten. Sequencing was done on a sample of PBMCs. These receptors all come from a man between 25 and 39 years old in good health and CMV-seronegative.

The V and J genes are TRBV11-2 and TRBJ2-1, with 7 positions matching TRBD1. V was pared by 5 bases and J by 10 bases, with 11 bases of the junction left unmatched. CDR3 length: 14 amino acids. Germline V CDR1 and CDR2: SGHAT, FQNNGV. The CDR3 region is CASSQLLDREEQFF. CDR3 in DNA: TGTGCCAGCAGCCAACTACTCGACAGGGAAGAGCAGTTCTTC.

V usage is TRBV6-6 and J usage is TRBJ1-2, with D tentatively TRBD1 (5 bases). The length of the CDR3 is 15 residues. Trimming cost V 2 bases and J 5 bases, with 15 bases left between them. The germline V gene encodes CDR1 MNHNY and CDR2 SVGAGI (reference sequence). CDR3 protein: CASSYGVTELYGYTF. In DNA, the CDR3 is TGTGCCAGCAGTTACGGTGTGACAGAACTATATGGCTACACCTTC.

In this sample, this clone turned up once. This chain uses TRBV6-5 with TRBJ1-6, with 7 nucleotides matching TRBD1. Germline CDR1 reads MNHEY; CDR2 reads SVGAGI. V shed 2 bases and J 7 bases; nucleotides not matched to a gene: 2. The CDR3 length is 14 residues. In nucleotides, the CDR3 is TGTGCCAGCAGTTACGGACAGGCCAATTCACCCCTCCACTTT. Its protein product is CASSYGQANSPLHF.

This clone has more than one count but fewer than ten. The germline gene is not matched at one end of the junction; a read error may be the cause. V gene TRBV7-9 combines with J gene TRBJ1-1; the match to TRBD1 covers 7 bases. The CDR3 runs to 12 residues. In germline, CDR1 is SEHNR, CDR2 FQNEAQ (reference sequence). CDR3 protein: CSSSLQGTEAFF. For the CDR3, the DNA is TGTTCCAGCAGCTTACAGGGGACTGAAGCTTTCTTT.

The chain combines TRBV5-4 with TRBJ2-7; TRBD1 matches at 10 bases. This CDR3 has 15 residues. Trimming took 4 bases from V and 2 from J; bases not matched to a gene: 6. In germline, CDR1 is SGHNT, CDR2 YYREEE (reference sequence). Here the CDR3 reads CASSPGQGHTYEQYF. The CDR3 nucleotides are TGTGCCAGCAGCCCGGGACAGGGGCACACCTACGAGCAGTACTTC. The full variable domain, its missing parts supplied by reference TRBV5-4 and TRBJ2-7, is ETGVTQSPTHLIKTRGQQVTLRCSSQSGHNTVSWYQQALGQGPQFIFQYYREEENGRGNFPPRFSGLQFPNYSSELNVNALELDDSALYLCASSPGQGHTYEQYFGPGTRLTVT.

The V gene is TRBV5-6, the J gene TRBJ2-5; D may be TRBD1 (6 bases). With 1 base removed from V and 4 bases from J, the gap between germline ends came to 11 bases. The CDR3 runs 14 residues. CDR1 is SGHDT and CDR2 is YYEEEE in the germline V gene. The CDR3 DNA follows: TGTGCCAGCAGCTTGTCGACAGGAAGAGAGACCCAGTACTTC. This encodes CASSLSTGRETQYF.

This sequence joins TRBV5-1 and TRBJ1-1; no clear D gene. Germline V CDR1 and CDR2: SGHRS, YFSETQ. CDR3 length equals 14 residues. Trimming pared 1 base from V and 0 bases from J, leaving 7 bases between. The CDR3 DNA reads TGCGCCAGCAGCTTGCAGTGGCTGAACACTGAAGCTTTCTTT. This encodes CASSLQWLNTEAFF. Using reference TRBV5-1 and TRBJ1-1 for the parts outside the CDR3, the full variable domain is KAGVTQTPRYLIKTRGQQVTLSCSPISGHRSVSWYQQTPGQGLQFLFEYFSETQRNKGNFPGRFSGRQFSNSRSEMNVSTLELGDSALYLCASSLQWLNTEAFFGQGTRLTVV.

This clone was seen just once. V and J are TRBV7-3 and TRBJ2-1; possible D gene TRBD1, 6 bases. Trimming stripped 1 base from V and 8 bases from J, with 6 bases between. The CDR3 loop spans 12 amino acids. The V gene's germline CDR1 is SGHTA and CDR2 FQGTGA. The CDR3 loop is CASSLKGDEQFF. CDR3 in DNA: TGTGCCAGCAGCTTAAAGGGGGATGAGCAGTTCTTC.

The V gene is TRBV9, the J gene TRBJ1-5, with 7 bases identical to TRBD1. J gave up 6 bases and V 3 bases, and 9 bases lay outside the gene matches. Germline V gene sequence: CDR1 SGDLS, CDR2 YYNGEE. The CDR3 is 15 amino acids. The CDR3 sequence: CASSAGQWASQPQHF. The CDR3 region has the DNA TGTGCCAGCAGCGCGGGACAGTGGGCCAGTCAGCCCCAGCATTTT.

The gene calls are TRBV11-2 and TRBJ2-5; 11 nucleotides line up with TRBD2. V dropped 5 bases and J dropped 2; count of bases not matched to a gene: 7. The CDR3 is 16 amino acids. Germline CDR1 and CDR2: SGHAT and FQNNGV. CDR3 sequence (DNA): TGTGCCAGCAGCGGCCGCGGGACTAGCGGTCAAGAGACCCAGTACTTC. This codes for CASSGRGTSGQETQYF.

V is TRBV14 and J is TRBJ2-6; 7 bases match TRBD1. The V and J ends lost 0 bases and 1 base, in that order; junction bases with no gene match: 12. The germline V gene encodes CDR1 SGHDN and CDR2 FVKESK. There are 20 residues in the CDR3. The CDR3 region has the DNA TGTGCCAGCAGCCAAGAAGGGCCGGGACAGCTGATATCTGGGGCCAACGTCCTGACTTTC. The encoded protein is CASSQEGPGQLISGANVLTF.

This clone was observed once. The chain recombines TRBV4-1 with TRBJ2-1; 8 positions match TRBD2. Germline V gene data show CDR1 as MGHRA and CDR2 as YSYEKL. Trimming removed 4 bases from V and 12 bases from J; junction bases left unmatched: 5. CDR3 length: 12 amino acids. CDR3 bases: TGCGCCAGCAGCCGGGATAGCGGGGTGCAGTTCTTC. This encodes CASSRDSGVQFF.

V and J are TRBV7-9 and TRBJ2-3; 7 bases are shared with TRBD1. Germline loops: CDR1 SEHNR, CDR2 FQNEAQ (reference sequence). The CDR3 has 16 amino acids. V trimming: 5 bases; J trimming: 2 bases; junction bases outside the gene matches: 10. This CDR3 is CASSPGQVTFTDTQYF. CDR3 in DNA: TGTGCCAGCAGCCCTGGACAGGTGACTTTCACAGATACGCAGTATTTT. Full variable domain (missing parts from reference TRBV7-9 and TRBJ2-3): DTGVSQNPRHKITKRGQNVTFRCDPISEHNRLYWYRQTLGQGPEFLTYFQNEAQLEKSRLLSDRFSAERPKGSFSTLEIQRTEQGDSAMYLCASSPGQVTFTDTQYFGPGTRLTVL.

The chain joins TRBV4-3 to TRBJ1-2; unclear D gene. The CDR3 loop spans 12 amino acids. Trimming pared 0 bases from V and 7 bases from J, leaving 6 bases between. Per the germline V gene, CDR1 is LGHNA and CDR2 is YSLEER. The CDR3 sequence: CASSQESVGYTF. In DNA form, the CDR3 reads TGCGCCAGCAGCCAAGAGAGCGTTGGCTACACCTTC.